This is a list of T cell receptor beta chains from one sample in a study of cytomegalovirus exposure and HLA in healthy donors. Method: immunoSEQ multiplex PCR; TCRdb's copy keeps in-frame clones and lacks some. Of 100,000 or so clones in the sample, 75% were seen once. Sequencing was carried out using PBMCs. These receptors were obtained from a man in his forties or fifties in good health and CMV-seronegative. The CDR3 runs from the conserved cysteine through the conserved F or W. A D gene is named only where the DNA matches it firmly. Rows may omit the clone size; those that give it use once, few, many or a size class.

CDR3 DNA: TGTGCCAGCAGTTACGATGCCGGAGGTCACTATGGCTACACCTTC; CDR3 protein: CASSYDAGGHYGYTF; V gene: TRBV6-5; J gene: TRBJ1-2; clone size: -; D gene: -
CDR3 DNA: TGTGCAGCCGGGACTAGCGGGAGTTTGGGTCCCTACGAGCAGTACTTC; CDR3 protein: CAAGTSGSLGPYEQYF; V gene: TRBV19; J gene: TRBJ2-7; clone size: -; D gene: TRBD2
CDR3 DNA: TGTGCCAGCAGTTATAACAGCTACTATGGCTACACCTTC; CDR3 protein: CASSYNSYYGYTF; V gene: TRBV28; J gene: TRBJ1-2; clone size: -; D gene: -
CDR3 DNA: TGTGCCAGCAGTTTAATGAACAGGGGAAGGTATGGCTACACCTTC; CDR3 protein: CASSLMNRGRYGYTF; V gene: TRBV28; J gene: TRBJ1-2; clone size: -; D gene: TRBD1
CDR3 DNA: TGTGCCAGTAGTATCGTCGGGGCCAACGTCCTGACTTTC; CDR3 protein: CASSIVGANVLTF; V gene: TRBV19; J gene: TRBJ2-6; clone size: -; D gene: -
CDR3 DNA: TGTGCCAGCAGTTACGGCAGGGGGCGGCAGCCCCAGCATTTT; CDR3 protein: CASSYGRGRQPQHF; V gene: TRBV6-5; J gene: TRBJ1-5; clone size: once; D gene: TRBD1
CDR3 DNA: TGTGCCAGCAGTTTAGGGGGGGTGTCTGGCTACACCTTC; CDR3 protein: CASSLGGVSGYTF; V gene: TRBV27; J gene: TRBJ1-2; clone size: -; D gene: -
CDR3 DNA: TGTGCCTGGAAGTCCGAGACGACACAGGCGAAGCAGTTCTTC; CDR3 protein: CAWKSETTQAKQFF; V gene: TRBV30; J gene: TRBJ2-1; clone size: -; D gene: -
CDR3 DNA: TGTGCCAGCAGCCCTGTGGGACAGACCCTCAATGAGCAGTTCTTC; CDR3 protein: CASSPVGQTLNEQFF; V gene: TRBV7-3; J gene: TRBJ2-1; clone size: -; D gene: TRBD1
CDR3 DNA: TGCGCCAGCAGCCTCGGACTAGCGGCAAGCACAGATACGCAGTATTTT; CDR3 protein: CASSLGLAASTDTQYF; V gene: TRBV4-1; J gene: TRBJ2-3; clone size: -; D gene: TRBD2
CDR3 DNA: TGTGCCAGCAGCTTAGCCTGGACAGGGGTCTCTGGAAACACCATATATTTT; CDR3 protein: CASSLAWTGVSGNTIYF; V gene: TRBV7-9; J gene: TRBJ1-3; clone size: -; D gene: TRBD1
CDR3 DNA: TGCGCCTGGAGTATCCAGGGTACGGGCGAGCAGTACTTC; CDR3 protein: CAWSIQGTGEQYF; V gene: TRBV30; J gene: TRBJ2-7; clone size: -; D gene: -
CDR3 DNA: TGCAGCGTTGAGGGCAGCCCCGTCTATGGCTACACCTTC; CDR3 protein: CSVEGSPVYGYTF; V gene: TRBV29-1; J gene: TRBJ1-2; clone size: -; D gene: -
CDR3 DNA: TGTGCCAGCAAGCAGGGCGGGAGTGGAGACGAGCAGTACTTC; CDR3 protein: CASKQGGSGDEQYF; V gene: TRBV7-9; J gene: TRBJ2-7; clone size: -; D gene: TRBD2
CDR3 DNA: TGTGCCAGCAGCACAAAGACAGGGGATAGCAATCAGCCCCAGCATTTT; CDR3 protein: CASSTKTGDSNQPQHF; V gene: TRBV5-6; J gene: TRBJ1-5; clone size: -; D gene: TRBD1